The subject of this entry is one T cell receptor beta chain. The antigen is not known. Sequencing was performed with immunoSEQ multiplex PCR; in TCRdb, only in-frame clones are kept and a portion is missing. The table has around 80,000 clones, over 70% seen once. This sample was taken from a study of T cells in localized non-small cell lung cancer. Findings of the study overall: Heterogeneity remains possible because sequencing was limited to only one tumor region. The study detected a median roughly 61 of the top 100 tumor clones in adjacent lung.

The CDR3 is 15 amino acids. The V gene end was trimmed by 8 bases and the J gene end by 0 bases; junction bases not matched to a gene: 6. Germline loops: CDR1 SGHTA, CDR2 FQGNSA. The chain employs TRBV7-2 and TRBJ1-5, with 8 nucleotides matching TRBD1. The TCR comes from a man between 40 and 70 years old with stage II squamous cell lung carcinoma. The sample in question was PBMCs, obtained before any cancer treatment. Here the CDR3 reads CASSDRGYSNQPQHF. The CDR3 coding sequence is TGTGCCAGCTCCGACAGGGGCTATAGCAATCAGCCCCAGCATTTT.